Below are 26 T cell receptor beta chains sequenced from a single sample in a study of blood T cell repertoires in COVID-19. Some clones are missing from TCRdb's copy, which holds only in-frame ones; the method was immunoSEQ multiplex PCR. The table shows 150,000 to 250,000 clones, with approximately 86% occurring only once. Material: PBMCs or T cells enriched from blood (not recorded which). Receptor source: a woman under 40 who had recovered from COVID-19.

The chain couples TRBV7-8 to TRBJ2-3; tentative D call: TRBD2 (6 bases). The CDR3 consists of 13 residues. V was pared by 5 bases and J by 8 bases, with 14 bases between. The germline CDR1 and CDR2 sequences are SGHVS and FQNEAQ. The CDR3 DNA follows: TGTGCCAGCAGCCTGCGGGGCGAGGGTACGCAGTATTTT. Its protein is CASSLRGEGTQYF.

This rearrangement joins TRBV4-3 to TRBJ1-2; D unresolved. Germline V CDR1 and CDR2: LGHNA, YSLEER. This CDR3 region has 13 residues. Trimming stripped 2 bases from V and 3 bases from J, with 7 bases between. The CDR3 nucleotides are TGCGCCAGCAGCCAAAACACCGACTATGGCTACACCTTC. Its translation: CASSQNTDYGYTF.

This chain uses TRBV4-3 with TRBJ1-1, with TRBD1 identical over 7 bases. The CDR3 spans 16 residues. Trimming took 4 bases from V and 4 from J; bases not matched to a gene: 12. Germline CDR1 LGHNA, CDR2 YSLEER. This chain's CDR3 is CASSPEGAGSTTEAFF. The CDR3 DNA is TGCGCCAGCAGCCCTGAGGGGGCGGGAAGTACCACTGAAGCTTTCTTT.

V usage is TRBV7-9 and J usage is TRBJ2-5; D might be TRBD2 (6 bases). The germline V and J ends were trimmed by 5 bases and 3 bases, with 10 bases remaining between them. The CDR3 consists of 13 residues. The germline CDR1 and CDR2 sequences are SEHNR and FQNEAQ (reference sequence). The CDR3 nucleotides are TGTGCCAGCAGCCGGGACTTGGAAGAGACCCAGTACTTC. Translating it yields CASSRDLEETQYF.

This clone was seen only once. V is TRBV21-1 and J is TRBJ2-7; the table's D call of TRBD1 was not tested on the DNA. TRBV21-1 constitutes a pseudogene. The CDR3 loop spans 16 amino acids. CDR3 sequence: CASSRTSGTVNNEQYF. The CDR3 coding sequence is TGTGCCAGCAGCCGCACCTCTGGGACAGTTAATAACGAGCAGTACTTC.

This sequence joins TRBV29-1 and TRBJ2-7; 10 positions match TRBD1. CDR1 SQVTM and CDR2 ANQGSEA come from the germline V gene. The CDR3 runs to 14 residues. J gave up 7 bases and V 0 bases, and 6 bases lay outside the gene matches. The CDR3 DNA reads TGCAGCGTTGAAGATCGACAGGGGGCAGGGGAGCAGTACTTC. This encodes CSVEDRQGAGEQYF.

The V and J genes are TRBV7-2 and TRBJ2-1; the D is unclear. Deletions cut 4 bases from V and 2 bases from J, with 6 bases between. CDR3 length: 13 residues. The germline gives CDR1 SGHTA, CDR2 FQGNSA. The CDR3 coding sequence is TGTGCCAGCAGCTCTGTTCCCTACAATGAGCAGTTCTTC. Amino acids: CASSSVPYNEQFF.

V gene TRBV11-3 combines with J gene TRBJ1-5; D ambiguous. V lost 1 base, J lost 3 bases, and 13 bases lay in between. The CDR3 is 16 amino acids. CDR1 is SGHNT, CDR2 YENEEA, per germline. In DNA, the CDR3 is TGTGCCAGCAGCTTAGGACCTAGTGGAAACAATCAGCCCCAGCATTTT. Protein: CASSLGPSGNNQPQHF.

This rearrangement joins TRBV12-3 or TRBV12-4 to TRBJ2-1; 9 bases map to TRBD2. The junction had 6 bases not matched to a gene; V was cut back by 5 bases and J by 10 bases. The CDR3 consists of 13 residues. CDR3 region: CASSQREVGEQFF. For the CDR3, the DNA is TGTGCCAGCAGTCAGCGGGAGGTAGGAGAGCAGTTCTTC.

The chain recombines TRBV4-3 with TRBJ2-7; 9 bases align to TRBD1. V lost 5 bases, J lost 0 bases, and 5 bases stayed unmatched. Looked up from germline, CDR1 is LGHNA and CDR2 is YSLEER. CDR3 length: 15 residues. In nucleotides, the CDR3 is TGCGCCAGCAGCTCCGGGACAGGGAGCTCCTACGAGCAGTACTTC. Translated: CASSSGTGSSYEQYF.

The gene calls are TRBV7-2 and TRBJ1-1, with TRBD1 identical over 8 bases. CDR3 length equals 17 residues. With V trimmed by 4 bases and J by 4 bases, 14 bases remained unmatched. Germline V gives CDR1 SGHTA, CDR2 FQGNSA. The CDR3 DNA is TGTGCCAGCAGCTCTCACAGGGGGGGAAGGGGAGCCACTGAAGCTTTCTTT. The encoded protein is CASSSHRGGRGATEAFF.

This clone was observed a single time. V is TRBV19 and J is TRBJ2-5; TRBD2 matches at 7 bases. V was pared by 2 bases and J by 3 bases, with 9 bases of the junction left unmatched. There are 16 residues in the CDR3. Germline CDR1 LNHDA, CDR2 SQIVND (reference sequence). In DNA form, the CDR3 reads TGTGCCAGTAGTATAAACCGGGAGGCATTCGAAGAGACCCAGTACTTC. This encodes CASSINREAFEETQYF.

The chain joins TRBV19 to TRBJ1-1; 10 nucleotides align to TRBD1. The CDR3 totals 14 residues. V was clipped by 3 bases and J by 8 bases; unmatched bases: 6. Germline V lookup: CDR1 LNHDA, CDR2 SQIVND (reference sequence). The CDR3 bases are TGTGCCAGTAGTATGACGGACAGGGGGTCCGAAGCTTTCTTT. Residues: CASSMTDRGSEAFF.

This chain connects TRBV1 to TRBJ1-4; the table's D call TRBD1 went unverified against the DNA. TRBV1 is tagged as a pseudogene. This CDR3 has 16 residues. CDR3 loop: CTSSQAGTGVYEKLFF. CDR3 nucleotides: TGCACCAGCAGCCAAGCCGGGACAGGGGTTTATGAAAAACTGTTTTTT.

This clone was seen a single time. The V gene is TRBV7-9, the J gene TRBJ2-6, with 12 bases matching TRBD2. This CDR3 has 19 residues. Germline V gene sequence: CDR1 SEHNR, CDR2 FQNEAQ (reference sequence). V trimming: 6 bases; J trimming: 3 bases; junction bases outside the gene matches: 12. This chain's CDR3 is CASRARTSGTVGGANVLTF. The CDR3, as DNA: TGTGCCAGCAGGGCAAGGACTAGCGGGACCGTCGGTGGGGCCAACGTCCTGACTTTC.

In DNA form, the CDR3 reads TGTGCCAGCAGCCCCGGGACAGACCCCTCTAACTATGGCTACACCTTC. Translating gives CASSPGTDPSNYGYTF. The chain carries TRBV5-6 and TRBJ1-2; 7 nucleotides line up with TRBD1. This CDR3 has 16 amino acids. Trimming removed 4 bases from V and 0 bases from J; junction bases left unmatched: 9. Germline-derived CDR1 and CDR2 are SGHDT and YYEEEE.

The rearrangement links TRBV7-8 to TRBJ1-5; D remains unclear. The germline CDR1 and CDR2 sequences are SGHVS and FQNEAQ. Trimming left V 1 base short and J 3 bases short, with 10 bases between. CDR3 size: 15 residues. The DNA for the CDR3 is TGTGCCAGCAGCTTAGATCGCGGAAACAATCAGCCCCAGCATTTT. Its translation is CASSLDRGNNQPQHF.

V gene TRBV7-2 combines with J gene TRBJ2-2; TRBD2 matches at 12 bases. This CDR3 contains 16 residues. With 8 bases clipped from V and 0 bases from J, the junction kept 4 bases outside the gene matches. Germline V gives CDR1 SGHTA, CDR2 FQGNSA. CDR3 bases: TGTGCCAGCGTACGGACTAGCGGGACGAACACCGGGGAGCTGTTTTTT. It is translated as CASVRTSGTNTGELFF.

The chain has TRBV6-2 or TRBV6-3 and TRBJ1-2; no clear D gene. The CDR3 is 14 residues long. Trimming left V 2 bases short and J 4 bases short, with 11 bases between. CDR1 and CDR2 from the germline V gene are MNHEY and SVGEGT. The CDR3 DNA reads TGTGCCAGCAGTTACCCGCAGGTTCCCTATGGCTACACCTTC. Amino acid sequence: CASSYPQVPYGYTF.

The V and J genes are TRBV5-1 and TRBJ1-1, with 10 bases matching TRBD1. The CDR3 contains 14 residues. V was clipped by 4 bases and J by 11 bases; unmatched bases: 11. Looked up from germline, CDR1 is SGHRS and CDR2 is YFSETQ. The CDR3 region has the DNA TGCGCCAGCAGCCCGAGACAGGGGGCGCGAAGGGCTTTCTTT. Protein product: CASSPRQGARRAFF.

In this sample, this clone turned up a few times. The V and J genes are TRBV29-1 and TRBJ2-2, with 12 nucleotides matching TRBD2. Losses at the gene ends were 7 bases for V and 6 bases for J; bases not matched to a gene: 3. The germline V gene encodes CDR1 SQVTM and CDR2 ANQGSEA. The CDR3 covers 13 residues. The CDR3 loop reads CSGGTSGPGELFF. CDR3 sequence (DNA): TGCAGCGGGGGGACTAGCGGGCCCGGGGAGCTGTTTTTT.

The CDR3 coding sequence is TGCGCCAGCAGCTTAGAACCGGGGTCCCCCTCCTACAATGAGCAGTTCTTC. Amino acids: CASSLEPGSPSYNEQFF. V and J are TRBV5-1 and TRBJ2-1; D might be TRBD2 (5 bases). CDR1 and CDR2 (germline): SGHRS, YFSETQ. Trimming cost V 2 bases and J 0 bases, with 15 bases left between them. The CDR3 covers 17 residues.

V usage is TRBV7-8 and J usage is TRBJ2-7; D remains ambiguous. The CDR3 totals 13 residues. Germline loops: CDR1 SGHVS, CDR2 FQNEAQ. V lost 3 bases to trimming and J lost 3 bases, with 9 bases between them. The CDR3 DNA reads TGTGCCAGCAGCTTTGATACTCGCTACGAGCAGTACTTC. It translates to CASSFDTRYEQYF.

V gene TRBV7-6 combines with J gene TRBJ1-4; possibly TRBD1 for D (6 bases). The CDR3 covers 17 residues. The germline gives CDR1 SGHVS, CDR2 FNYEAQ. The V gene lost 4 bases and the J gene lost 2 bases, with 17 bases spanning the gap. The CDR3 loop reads CASSSLGGWATNEKLFF. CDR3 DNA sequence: TGTGCCAGCAGCTCATTAGGGGGTTGGGCGACTAATGAAAAACTGTTTTTT.

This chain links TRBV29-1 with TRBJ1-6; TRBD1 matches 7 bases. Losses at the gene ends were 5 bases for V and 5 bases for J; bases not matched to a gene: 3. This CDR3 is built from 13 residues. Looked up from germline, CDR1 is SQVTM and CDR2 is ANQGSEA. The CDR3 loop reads CSVSGTDNSPLHF. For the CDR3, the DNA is TGCAGCGTTTCCGGGACAGATAATTCACCCCTCCACTTT.

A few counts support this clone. The CDR3 loop reads CASSTQLHNEQFF. The CDR3 DNA reads TGTGCCAGTAGTACCCAACTACACAATGAGCAGTTCTTC. The chain couples TRBV19 to TRBJ2-1; D not certain. This CDR3 has 13 residues. V was clipped by 4 bases and J by 5 bases, with 9 bases between them. Germline V gene lookup returns CDR1 LNHDA and CDR2 SQIVND (reference sequence).